Shown below are 3 T cell receptor beta chains from a single sample sequenced in a study of cytomegalovirus exposure and HLA in healthy donors. Primers for the PCR totalled 60 Vbeta and 13 Jbeta. Method: immunoSEQ multiplex PCR; TCRdb's copy keeps in-frame clones and lacks some. The profile shows some 140,000 clones, roughly 76% of them singletons. Sequenced: PBMCs. These receptor sequences come from a woman between 40 and 55 years old in good health and CMV-seronegative.

This rearrangement joins TRBV18 to TRBJ2-5; D gene unclear. The CDR3 totals 14 residues. The germline V gene has CDR1 KGHSH and CDR2 LQKENI. V lost 0 bases and J 5 bases, leaving 10 bases between the germline ends. The CDR3 nucleotides read TGTGCCAGCTCACCACCGAGCATCCTTGAGACCCAGTACTTC. This encodes CASSPPSILETQYF.

This clone was detected only once. J is TRBJ2-1 and V is TRBV2; 7 nucleotides align to TRBD1. This CDR3 is built from 17 residues. The V segment lost 4 bases and the J segment 3 bases; nucleotides outside the gene matches: 12. The V gene's germline CDR1 is SNHLY and CDR2 FYNNEI. The DNA of the CDR3 is TGTGCCAGCAGTGGAGTCCCGGGACAGCTTTACTACAATGAGCAGTTCTTC. It yields the protein CASSGVPGQLYYNEQFF.

This clone was picked up a small number of times. This sequence joins TRBV9 and TRBJ1-1; a possible D gene is TRBD1 (5 bases). Trimming left V 3 bases short and J 9 bases short, with 12 bases between. This CDR3 comprises 12 residues. Germline V gene lookup returns CDR1 SGDLS and CDR2 YYNGEE. The CDR3 sequence: CASSGPGRQAFF. CDR3 nucleotides: TGTGCCAGCAGCGGACCAGGGCGGCAAGCTTTCTTT.